These 26 T cell receptor beta chains came from one sample sequenced in a study of cytomegalovirus exposure and HLA in healthy donors. With 60 Vbeta and 13 Jbeta primers, the PCR was carried out. Sequenced by immunoSEQ multiplex PCR; TCRdb stores in-frame clones only, minus some. In the table there are under 150,000 clones, less than 85% of which are singletons. The sample comprised PBMCs. Every receptor here comes from a man between 35 and 55 years old in good health and CMV-seronegative.

The chain uses TRBV6-5 and TRBJ2-7, with 9 nucleotides matching TRBD1. The V gene's germline CDR1 is MNHEY and CDR2 SVGAGI. Losses at the gene ends were 6 bases for V and 3 bases for J; bases not matched to a gene: 6. The length of the CDR3 is 14 residues. CDR3 DNA: TGTGCCAGCAGGAGAGGACAGGGGTACTACGAGCAGTACTTC. This translates into CASRRGQGYYEQYF.

The CDR3 DNA is TGTGCCAGCACCAGACAGGGGGCAGAAGCTTTCTTT. It is translated as CASTRQGAEAFF. This sequence joins TRBV2 and TRBJ1-1, with 10 nucleotides matching TRBD1. The CDR3 runs to 12 residues. The V gene's germline CDR1 is SNHLY and CDR2 FYNNEI. Trimming removed 7 bases from V and 8 bases from J; junction bases left unmatched: 4.

V gene TRBV10-3 combines with J gene TRBJ2-3; 14 bases are a match to TRBD2. The CDR3 sequence is 17 residues long. The junction had 9 bases not matched to a gene; V was cut back by 6 bases and J by 4 bases. Germline CDR1 ENHRY, CDR2 SYGVKD. Here the CDR3 reads CAIRPGLAGVGADTQYF. The CDR3 bases are TGTGCCATCAGGCCGGGACTAGCGGGAGTAGGGGCAGATACGCAGTATTTT.

The V gene is TRBV2, the J gene TRBJ1-5, with TRBD1 matching over 9 bases. CDR3 length equals 14 residues. CDR1 is SNHLY, CDR2 FYNNEI, per germline. V shed 8 bases, J shed 3 bases, and the junction held 5 bases outside the gene matches. CDR3 DNA: TGTGCCAGCGCCGAACAGGGGGCCAATCAGCCCCAGCATTTT. As protein: CASAEQGANQPQHF.

The gene calls are TRBV7-9 and TRBJ2-7; D is ambiguous. Germline V gene data show CDR1 as SEHNR and CDR2 as FQNEAQ (reference sequence). The CDR3 sequence is 14 residues long. V was pared by 4 bases and J by 7 bases, with 17 bases between. CDR3 sequence: CASSSGHSYTEQYF. In DNA, the CDR3 is TGTGCCAGCAGCTCTGGGCACAGCTATACTGAGCAGTACTTC. The full variable domain, rest sourced from reference TRBV7-9 and TRBJ2-7, is DTGVSQNPRHKITKRGQNVTFRCDPISEHNRLYWYRQTLGQGPEFLTYFQNEAQLEKSRLLSDRFSAERPKGSFSTLEIQRTEQGDSAMYLCASSSGHSYTEQYFGPGTRLTVT.

The V call is TRBV25-1, the J call TRBJ2-7, with TRBD2 as a possible D gene (5 bases). The CDR3 spans 15 residues. The V end lost 0 bases, the J end lost 0 bases, and 9 bases lay between the germline ends. Germline CDR1 and CDR2: MGHDK and SYGVNS. CDR3 region: CASSEYAGPSYEQYF. CDR3 DNA: TGTGCCAGCAGTGAATATGCGGGCCCCTCCTACGAGCAGTACTTC.

The chain employs TRBV30 and TRBJ1-1; no reliable D call. Germline V lookup: CDR1 GTSNPN, CDR2 SVGIG (reference sequence). This CDR3 has 14 residues. Trimming left V 4 bases short and J 4 bases short, with 16 bases between. The CDR3 loop reads CAWTRLDRGTEAFF. The CDR3 coding sequence is TGTGCCTGGACCCGCCTGGACCGGGGCACTGAAGCTTTCTTT.

The rearrangement links TRBV29-1 to TRBJ1-2, with 8 bases aligning to TRBD1. The CDR3 extends over 16 amino acids. Germline CDR1 and CDR2: SQVTM and ANQGSEA. J gave up 6 bases and V 6 bases, and 18 bases lay outside the gene matches. The CDR3 region has the DNA TGCAGCGTCGGATCCAACGCCGGGACAGGCTTCAATGGCTACACCTTC. Its translation: CSVGSNAGTGFNGYTF.

The chain recombines TRBV4-3 with TRBJ2-7, with D perhaps TRBD2 (5 bases). Trimming shortened V by 1 base and J by 0 bases, and 10 bases separated the two germline ends. This CDR3 region has 15 residues. The germline gives CDR1 LGHNA, CDR2 YSLEER. CDR3 sequence reads: CASSQGTLSSYEQYF. DNA of the CDR3: TGCGCCAGCAGCCAAGGGACTCTCAGCTCCTACGAGCAGTACTTC.

About this clone itself: Other DNA sequences in this specimen translate into the identical CDR3. J is TRBJ2-7 and V is TRBV29-1; 7 nucleotides align to TRBD2. CDR3 length: 13 residues. Germline V gene data show CDR1 as SQVTM and CDR2 as ANQGSEA. V shed 3 bases and J 9 bases; nucleotides not matched to a gene: 11. CDR3 amino acids: CSVDQTGGVAQYF. CDR3 sequence (DNA): TGCAGCGTTGACCAGACGGGAGGAGTCGCGCAGTACTTC.

The chain joins TRBV19 to TRBJ2-7; 9 positions agree with TRBD1. Germline V lookup: CDR1 LNHDA, CDR2 SQIVND (reference sequence). V was clipped by 4 bases and J by 6 bases; unmatched bases: 10. The CDR3 contains 15 residues. The DNA of the CDR3 is TGTGCCAGTAGTACCCAACCCGGGACAGGGTCCGAGCAGTACTTC. It encodes CASSTQPGTGSEQYF.

The genes are TRBV5-4 and TRBJ2-3, with 14 bases that match TRBD2. This CDR3 is built from 19 residues. The germline V gene has CDR1 SGHNT and CDR2 YYREEE (reference sequence). The V gene end was trimmed by 4 bases and the J gene end by 1 base; junction bases not matched to a gene: 11. The CDR3 sequence is CASSDQTSGRAGGTDTQYF. The CDR3 region has the DNA TGTGCCAGCAGCGATCAGACTAGCGGGAGGGCCGGAGGCACAGATACGCAGTATTTT.

This rearrangement joins TRBV7-9 to TRBJ2-3; 14 bases map to TRBD2. The J segment lost 2 bases and the V segment lost 1 base, leaving 5 bases of the junction unmatched. Per germline, CDR1 SEHNR and CDR2 FQNEAQ (reference sequence). This CDR3 contains 18 residues. CDR3 sequence (DNA): TGTGCCAGCAGCTTAGGACTAGCGGGGGGGGTCTACACAGATACGCAGTATTTT. The encoded protein is CASSLGLAGGVYTDTQYF.

The chain combines TRBV5-6 with TRBJ2-7; weak D call: TRBD2 (5 bases). Trimming stripped 3 bases from V and 3 bases from J, with 19 bases between. The CDR3 is made up of 16 amino acids. Germline CDR1 SGHDT, CDR2 YYEEEE. DNA for the CDR3: TGTGCCAGCAGCTCTGGGAGCGCCAACCCCTTCTACGAGCAGTACTTC. Its translation: CASSSGSANPFYEQYF.

V gene TRBV27 combines with J gene TRBJ2-1, with D perhaps matching TRBD2 (6 bases). Trimming cost V 4 bases and J 6 bases, with 16 bases left between them. CDR1 and CDR2 from the germline V gene are MNHEY and SMNVEV (reference sequence). The CDR3 totals 15 residues. DNA for the CDR3: TGTGCCAGCAGTTGGGCTCGGGGAGCGGGCAATGAGCAGTTCTTC. This encodes CASSWARGAGNEQFF.

The chain couples TRBV20-1 to TRBJ2-3, with 7 positions matching TRBD1. The CDR3 runs 11 residues. The germline V gene has CDR1 DFQATT and CDR2 SNEGSKA (reference sequence). Trimming removed 6 bases from V and 10 bases from J; junction bases left unmatched: 7. The CDR3 here is CSADDRASQYF. The CDR3 coding sequence is TGCAGTGCGGATGACAGGGCCTCGCAGTATTTT.

The V call is TRBV11-1, the J call TRBJ2-7; D remains ambiguous. V was shortened by 1 base and J by 7 bases, with 5 bases between the two germline ends. Germline assignment: CDR1 SGHAT and CDR2 FQDESV (reference sequence). CDR3 length: 11 amino acids. The CDR3 reads CASSLGREQYF. CDR3 nucleotides: TGTGCCAGCAGCTTAGGCCGGGAGCAGTACTTC.

The chain links TRBV28 to TRBJ1-6; D remains ambiguous. The V end lost 6 bases, the J end lost 7 bases, and 7 bases lay between the germline ends. The CDR3 spans 12 residues. Germline V gives CDR1 MDHEN, CDR2 SYDVKM. This chain's CDR3 is CASRDLNSPLHF. In DNA, the CDR3 is TGTGCCAGCAGAGACTTAAATTCACCCCTCCACTTT.

V and J are TRBV6-6 and TRBJ2-1, with 13 bases identical to TRBD2. Per the germline V gene, CDR1 is MNHNY and CDR2 is SVGAGI (reference sequence). This CDR3 comprises 15 residues. V gave up 5 bases and J gave up 7 bases; unmatched junction bases: 5. This CDR3 is CASSQTSGRWNEQFF. CDR3 in DNA: TGTGCCAGCAGTCAGACTAGCGGGAGGTGGAATGAGCAGTTCTTC.

V usage is TRBV29-1 and J usage is TRBJ1-1, with 8 bases that match TRBD1. This CDR3 is 15 amino acids long. Germline V gene data show CDR1 as SQVTM and CDR2 as ANQGSEA. J was trimmed by 5 bases and V by 5 bases; bases with no gene match: 13. CDR3 bases: TGCAGCGTTAATGTCCCCCTACAGGGGGGGACTGAAGCTTTCTTT. Residues: CSVNVPLQGGTEAFF.

V and J are TRBV27 and TRBJ2-7; TRBD1 agrees at 8 bases. The CDR3 is 15 amino acids. Per germline, CDR1 MNHEY and CDR2 SMNVEV (reference sequence). After removal of 7 bases from V and 0 bases from J, the junction contained 8 bases not matched to a gene. This chain's CDR3 is CASTPTGALSYEQYF. The CDR3 coding sequence is TGTGCCAGCACCCCGACAGGGGCCCTCTCCTACGAGCAGTACTTC.

The V gene is TRBV2, the J gene TRBJ2-7; 8 positions agree with TRBD2. The V gene end was trimmed by 6 bases and the J gene end by 3 bases; junction bases not matched to a gene: 4. This CDR3 has 13 residues. Per the germline V gene, CDR1 is SNHLY and CDR2 is FYNNEI. As DNA, the CDR3 is TGTGCCAGCAGCGGGGGGGGGTTCTACGAGCAGTACTTC. Translated, it gives CASSGGGFYEQYF.

The CDR3 region is CASSYDRGSSNQPQHF. The DNA for the CDR3 is TGTGCCAGCAGTTACGACAGGGGGAGTAGCAATCAGCCCCAGCATTTT. The chain uses TRBV6-6 and TRBJ1-5; TRBD1 matches 9 bases. From germline, CDR1 is MNHNY and CDR2 SVGAGI (reference sequence). The V and J ends lost 2 bases and 0 bases, in that order; junction bases with no gene match: 2. This CDR3 is built from 16 residues.

V usage is TRBV5-8 and J usage is TRBJ2-3; 15 positions agree with TRBD2. Germline V CDR1 and CDR2: SGHTS, YDEGEE. The CDR3 covers 17 residues. V shed 4 bases and J 2 bases; nucleotides not matched to a gene: 5. The CDR3 sequence is CASSDRTSGRVTDTQYF. The CDR3 DNA sequence: TGTGCCAGCAGCGACCGGACTAGCGGGAGGGTCACAGATACGCAGTATTTT. The full variable domain, its missing parts supplied by reference TRBV5-8 and TRBJ2-3, is EAGVTQSPTHLIKTRGQQATLRCSPISGHTSVYWYQQALGLGLQFLLWYDEGEERNRGNFPPRFSGRQFPNYSSELNVNALELEDSALYLCASSDRTSGRVTDTQYFGPGTRLTVL.

V and J are TRBV5-1 and TRBJ2-2; 12 bases map to TRBD2. Germline-derived CDR1 and CDR2 are SGHRS and YFSETQ. The ends lost 5 bases at V and 3 bases at J; junction bases unmatched: 5. CDR3 length: 16 residues. The DNA of the CDR3 is TGCGCCAGCAGACAACGACTAGCGGGGGACACCGGGGAGCTGTTTTTT. Its translation: CASRQRLAGDTGELFF.

The V call is TRBV10-1, the J call TRBJ1-1; no firm D call. This CDR3 has 11 amino acids. CDR1 is WNHNN and CDR2 is SYGVQD in the germline V gene (reference sequence). Trimming took off 6 bases at V and 8 bases at J, with 10 bases between the two ends. CDR3 in DNA: TGCGCCAGCAGGAGCGAGAGGGAAGCTTTCTTT. Translating it yields CASRSEREAFF.